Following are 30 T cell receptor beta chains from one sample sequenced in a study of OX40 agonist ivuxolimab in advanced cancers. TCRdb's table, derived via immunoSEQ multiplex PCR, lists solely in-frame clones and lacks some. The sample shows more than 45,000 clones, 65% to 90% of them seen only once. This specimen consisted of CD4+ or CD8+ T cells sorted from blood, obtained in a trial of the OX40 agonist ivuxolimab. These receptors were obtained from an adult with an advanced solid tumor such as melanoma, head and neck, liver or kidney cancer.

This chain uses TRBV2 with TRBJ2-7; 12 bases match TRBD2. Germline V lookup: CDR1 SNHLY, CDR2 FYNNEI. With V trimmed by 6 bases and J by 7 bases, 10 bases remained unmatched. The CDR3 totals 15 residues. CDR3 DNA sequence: TGTGCCAGCAGACCCCGACTAGCGGGAGTGGGAGAGCAGTACTTC. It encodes CASRPRLAGVGEQYF.

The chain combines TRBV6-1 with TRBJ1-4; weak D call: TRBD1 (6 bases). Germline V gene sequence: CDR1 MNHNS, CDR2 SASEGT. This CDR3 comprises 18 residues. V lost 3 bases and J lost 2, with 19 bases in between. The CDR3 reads CASSDRGAMAGTNEKLFF. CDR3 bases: TGTGCCAGCAGTGACAGGGGAGCAATGGCGGGGACTAATGAAAAACTGTTTTTT.

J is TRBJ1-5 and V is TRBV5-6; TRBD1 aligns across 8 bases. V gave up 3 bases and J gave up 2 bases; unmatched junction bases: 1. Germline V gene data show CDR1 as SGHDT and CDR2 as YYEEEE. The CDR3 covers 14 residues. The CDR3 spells CASSWGQGNQPQHF. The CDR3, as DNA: TGTGCCAGCAGCTGGGGACAGGGCAATCAGCCCCAGCATTTT.

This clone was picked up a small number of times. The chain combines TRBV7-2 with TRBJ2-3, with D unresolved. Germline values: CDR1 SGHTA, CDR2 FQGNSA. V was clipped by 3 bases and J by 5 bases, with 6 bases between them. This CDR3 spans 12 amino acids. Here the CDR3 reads CASSFFGDTQYF. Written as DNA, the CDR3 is TGTGCCAGCAGCTTTTTTGGAGATACGCAGTATTTT.

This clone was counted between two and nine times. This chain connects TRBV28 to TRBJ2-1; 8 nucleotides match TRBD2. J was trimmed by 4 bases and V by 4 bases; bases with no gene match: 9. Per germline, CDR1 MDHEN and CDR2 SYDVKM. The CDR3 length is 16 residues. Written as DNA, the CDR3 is TGTGCCAGCAGTTCCCCGGGGGGGGGAGGGTACAATGAGCAGTTCTTC. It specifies CASSSPGGGGYNEQFF.

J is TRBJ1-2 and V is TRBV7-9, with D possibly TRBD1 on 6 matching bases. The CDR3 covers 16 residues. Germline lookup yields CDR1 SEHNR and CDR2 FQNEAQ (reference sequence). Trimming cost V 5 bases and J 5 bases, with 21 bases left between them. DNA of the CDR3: TGTGCCAGCAGCCCAAAAGGTCCAGGGGTAGGATATGGCTACACCTTC. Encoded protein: CASSPKGPGVGYGYTF.

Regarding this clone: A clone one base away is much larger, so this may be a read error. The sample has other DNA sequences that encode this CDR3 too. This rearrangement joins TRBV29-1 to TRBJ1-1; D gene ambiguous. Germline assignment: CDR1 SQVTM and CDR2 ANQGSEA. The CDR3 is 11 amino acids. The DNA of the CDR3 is TGTAGCGTCAGAGCTAACACTGAAGCTTTCTTT. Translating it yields CSVRANTEAFF.

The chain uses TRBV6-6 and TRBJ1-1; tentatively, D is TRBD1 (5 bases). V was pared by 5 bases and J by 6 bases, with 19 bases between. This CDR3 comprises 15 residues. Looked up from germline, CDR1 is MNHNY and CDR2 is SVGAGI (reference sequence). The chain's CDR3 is CASSDTGRVRAEAFF. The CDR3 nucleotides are TGTGCCAGCAGTGACACGGGCAGGGTGAGGGCTGAAGCTTTCTTT.

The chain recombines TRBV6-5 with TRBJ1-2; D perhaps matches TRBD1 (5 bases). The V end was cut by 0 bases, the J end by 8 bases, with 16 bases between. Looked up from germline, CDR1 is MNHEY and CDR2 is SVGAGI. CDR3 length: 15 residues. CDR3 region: CASSYSGRGIGGYTF. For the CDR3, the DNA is TGTGCCAGCAGTTACTCGGGGCGGGGCATCGGGGGCTACACCTTC.

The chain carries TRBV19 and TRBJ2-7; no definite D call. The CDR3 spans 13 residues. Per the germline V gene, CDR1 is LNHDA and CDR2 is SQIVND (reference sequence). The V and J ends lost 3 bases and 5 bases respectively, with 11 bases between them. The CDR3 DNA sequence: TGTGCCAGTAGTATTTCTGGGGTCAACGAGCAGTACTTC. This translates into CASSISGVNEQYF.

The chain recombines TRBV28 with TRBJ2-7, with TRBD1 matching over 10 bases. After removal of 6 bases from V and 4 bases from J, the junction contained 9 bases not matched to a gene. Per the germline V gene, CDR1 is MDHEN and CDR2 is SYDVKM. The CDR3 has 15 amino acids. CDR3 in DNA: TGTGCCAGCAGCTCGGCCGGGACAGGGGCGTACGAGCAGTACTTC. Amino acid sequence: CASSSAGTGAYEQYF. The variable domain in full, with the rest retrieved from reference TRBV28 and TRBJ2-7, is DVKVTQSSRYLVKRTGEKVFLECVQDMDHENMFWYRQDPGLGLRLIYFSYDVKMKEKGDIPEGYSVSREKKERFSLILESASTNQTSMYLCASSSAGTGAYEQYFGPGTRLTVT.

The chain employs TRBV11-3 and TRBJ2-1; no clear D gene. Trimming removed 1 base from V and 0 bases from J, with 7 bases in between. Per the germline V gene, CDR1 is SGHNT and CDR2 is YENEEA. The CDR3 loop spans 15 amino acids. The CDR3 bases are TGTGCCAGCAGCTTAGGGGGAAGCTCCTACAATGAGCAGTTCTTC. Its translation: CASSLGGSSYNEQFF.

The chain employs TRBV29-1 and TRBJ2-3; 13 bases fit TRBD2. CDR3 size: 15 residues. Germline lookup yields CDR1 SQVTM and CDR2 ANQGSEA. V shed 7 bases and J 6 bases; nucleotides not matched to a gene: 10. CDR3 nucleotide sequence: TGCAGCGGCCGGACTAGCGGGGGCAGGATGGATACGCAGTATTTT. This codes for CSGRTSGGRMDTQYF.

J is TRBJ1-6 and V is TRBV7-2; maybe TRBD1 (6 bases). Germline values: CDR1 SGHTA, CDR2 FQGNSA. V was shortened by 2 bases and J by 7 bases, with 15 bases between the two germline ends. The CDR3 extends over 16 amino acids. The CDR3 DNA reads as TGTGCCAGCAGCTTACGACAGGTCCTCAGGAATTCACCCCTCCACTTT. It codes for CASSLRQVLRNSPLHF.

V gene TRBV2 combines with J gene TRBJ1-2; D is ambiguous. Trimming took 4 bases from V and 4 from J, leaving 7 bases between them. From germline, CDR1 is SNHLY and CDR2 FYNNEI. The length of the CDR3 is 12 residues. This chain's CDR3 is CASSVAGYGYTF. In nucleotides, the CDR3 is TGTGCCAGCAGTGTTGCCGGCTATGGCTACACCTTC.

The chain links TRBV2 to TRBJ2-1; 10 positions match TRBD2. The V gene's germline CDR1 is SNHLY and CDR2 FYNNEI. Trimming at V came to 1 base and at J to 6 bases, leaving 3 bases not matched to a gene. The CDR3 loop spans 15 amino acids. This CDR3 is CASSEGLAGANEQFF. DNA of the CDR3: TGTGCCAGCAGTGAAGGCCTAGCGGGAGCCAATGAGCAGTTCTTC.

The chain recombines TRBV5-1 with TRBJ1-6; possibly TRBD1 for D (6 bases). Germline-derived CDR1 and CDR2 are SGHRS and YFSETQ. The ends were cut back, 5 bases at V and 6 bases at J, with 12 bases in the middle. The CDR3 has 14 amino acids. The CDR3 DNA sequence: TGCGCCAGCAGTATGGACAGCTTTAATTCACCCCTCCACTTT. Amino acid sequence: CASSMDSFNSPLHF.

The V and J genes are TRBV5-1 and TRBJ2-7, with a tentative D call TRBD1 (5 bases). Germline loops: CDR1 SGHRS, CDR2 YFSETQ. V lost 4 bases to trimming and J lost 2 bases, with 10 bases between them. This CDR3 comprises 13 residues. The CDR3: CASSPPGTYEQYF. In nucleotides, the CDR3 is TGCGCCAGCAGCCCGCCAGGGACCTACGAGCAGTACTTC.

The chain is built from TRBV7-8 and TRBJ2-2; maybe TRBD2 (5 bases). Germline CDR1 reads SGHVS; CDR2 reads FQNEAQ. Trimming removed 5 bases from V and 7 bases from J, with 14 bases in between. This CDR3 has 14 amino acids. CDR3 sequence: CASSARSEGGELFF. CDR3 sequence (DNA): TGTGCCAGCAGCGCCCGGAGCGAGGGCGGGGAGCTGTTTTTT.

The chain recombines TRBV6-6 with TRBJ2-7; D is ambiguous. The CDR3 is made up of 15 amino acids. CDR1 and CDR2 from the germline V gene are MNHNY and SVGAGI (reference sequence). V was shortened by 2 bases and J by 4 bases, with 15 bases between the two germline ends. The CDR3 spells CASSYGVFGFYEQYF. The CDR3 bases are TGTGCCAGCAGTTACGGGGTATTCGGGTTTTACGAGCAGTACTTC.

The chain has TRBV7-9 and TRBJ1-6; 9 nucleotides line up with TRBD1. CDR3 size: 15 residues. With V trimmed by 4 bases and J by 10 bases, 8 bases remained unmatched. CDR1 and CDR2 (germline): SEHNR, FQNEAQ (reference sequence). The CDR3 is CASSYPGTGRSPLHF. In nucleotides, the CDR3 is TGTGCCAGCAGCTACCCCGGGACAGGGAGGTCACCCCTCCACTTT.

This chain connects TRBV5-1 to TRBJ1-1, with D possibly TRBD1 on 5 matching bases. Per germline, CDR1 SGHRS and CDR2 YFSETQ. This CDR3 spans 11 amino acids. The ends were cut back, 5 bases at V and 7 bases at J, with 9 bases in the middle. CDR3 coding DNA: TGCGCCAGCAGTGGGGGATTTGAAGCTTTCTTT. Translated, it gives CASSGGFEAFF.

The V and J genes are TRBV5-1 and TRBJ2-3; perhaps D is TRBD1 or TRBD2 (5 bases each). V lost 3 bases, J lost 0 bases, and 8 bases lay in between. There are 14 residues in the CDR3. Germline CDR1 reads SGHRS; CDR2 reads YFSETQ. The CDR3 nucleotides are TGCGCCAGCAGCTGGGGGAGAAGCACAGATACGCAGTATTTT. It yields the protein CASSWGRSTDTQYF.

DNA for the CDR3: TGTGCCAGCTCACCCCAAAATAGCTTAACCTCCTACGAGCAGTACTTC. It translates to CASSPQNSLTSYEQYF. The V and J genes are TRBV18 and TRBJ2-7; D not resolved. CDR3 length: 16 amino acids. CDR1 is KGHSH, CDR2 LQKENI, per germline. Trimming took off 3 bases at V and 0 bases at J, with 15 bases between the two ends.

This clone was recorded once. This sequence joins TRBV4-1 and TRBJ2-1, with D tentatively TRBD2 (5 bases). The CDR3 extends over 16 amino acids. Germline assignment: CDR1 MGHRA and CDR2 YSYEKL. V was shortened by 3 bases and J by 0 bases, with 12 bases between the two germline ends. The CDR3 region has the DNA TGCGCCAGCAGCCATCTGGACTTACTCTCCTACAATGAGCAGTTCTTC. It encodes CASSHLDLLSYNEQFF.

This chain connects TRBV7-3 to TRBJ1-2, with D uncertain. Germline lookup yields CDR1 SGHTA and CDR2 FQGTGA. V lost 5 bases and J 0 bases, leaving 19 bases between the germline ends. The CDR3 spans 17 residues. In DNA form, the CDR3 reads TGTGCCAGCAGCCTGAGCCCTGGGCCGGGTCCTAACTATGGCTACACCTTC. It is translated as CASSLSPGPGPNYGYTF.

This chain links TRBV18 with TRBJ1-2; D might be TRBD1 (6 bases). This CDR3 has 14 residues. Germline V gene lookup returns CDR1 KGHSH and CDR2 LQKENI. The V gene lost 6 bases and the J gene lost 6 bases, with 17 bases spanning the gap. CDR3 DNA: TGTGCCAGCTCCCAGGAGGGGGGTTGGAATGGCTACACCTTC. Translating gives CASSQEGGWNGYTF.

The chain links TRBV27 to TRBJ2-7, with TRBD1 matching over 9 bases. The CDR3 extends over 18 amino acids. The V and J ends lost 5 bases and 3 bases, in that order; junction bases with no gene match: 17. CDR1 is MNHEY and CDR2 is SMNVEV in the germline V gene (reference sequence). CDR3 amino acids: CASSPSIITGTGNYEQYF. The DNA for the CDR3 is TGTGCCAGCAGTCCTTCCATAATTACCGGGACAGGGAACTACGAGCAGTACTTC.

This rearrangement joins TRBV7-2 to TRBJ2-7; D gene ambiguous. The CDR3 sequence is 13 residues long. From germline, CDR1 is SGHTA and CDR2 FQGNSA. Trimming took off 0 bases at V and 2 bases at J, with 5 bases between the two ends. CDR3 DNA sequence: TGTGCCAGCAGCTTAGCGGGTGCCTACGAGCAGTACTTC. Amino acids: CASSLAGAYEQYF.

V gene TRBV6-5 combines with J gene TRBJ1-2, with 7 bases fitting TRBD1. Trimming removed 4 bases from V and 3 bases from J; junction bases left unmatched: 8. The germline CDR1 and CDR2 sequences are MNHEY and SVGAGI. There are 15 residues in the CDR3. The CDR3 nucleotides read TGTGCCAGCAGTTTGTCCGGGACAGCGGACTATGGCTACACCTTC. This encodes CASSLSGTADYGYTF.